Listed below are T cell receptor beta chains from one sample, sequenced in a study of response to subunit inactivated influenza vaccine. TCRdb re-called the RT-PCR reads with MiXCR, one entry per CDR3 protein. The repertoire holds almost 600,000 distinct CDR3 sequences, with 12% to 15% as singletons. The source was PBMCs from blood, collected 11 to 12 days after vaccination. These receptor sequences come from a man aged 50-60 years who received an inactivated influenza vaccine. CDR3s include the opening cysteine and the closing phenylalanine or tryptophan. The order of the fields is V gene, clone size, CDR3 length, J gene, D gene, CDR3 DNA, CDR3 protein. D genes are given only for firm matches. The size field is filled for only some rows; it gives once, few, many or a size class.

TRBV20-1	.	14	TRBJ2-7	.	TGCAGTGCTACCAGGGGGGGGAGCGGGGACGAGCAGTACTTC	CSATRGGSGDEQYF
TRBV4-1	.	16	TRBJ2-4	.	TGCGCCAGCAGCCTCGGTCCGCCGCGGACCAAAAACATTCAGTACTTC	CASSLGPPRTKNIQYF
TRBV29-1	many	13	TRBJ2-5	.	TGCAGCGTTGTGCCGGTCTACCAAGAGACCCAGTACTTC	CSVVPVYQETQYF
TRBV4-1	many	16	TRBJ2-7	.	TGCGCCAGCAGCCAAGTCTGGGGCAGGAGCTCCTACGAGCAGTACTTC	CASSQVWGRSSYEQYF
TRBV24-1	few	14	TRBJ2-2	.	TGTGCCACCAGTGATACAAGACAGACCGGGGAGCTGTTTTTT	CATSDTRQTGELFF
TRBV15	.	17	TRBJ1-6	.	TGTCCCACCAGCGCCCGGACAGCGAGCTCCTATAATTCACCCCTCCACTTT	CPTSARTASSYNSPLHF
TRBV29-1	few	14	TRBJ1-2	TRBD1	TGCAGCGTTGAACCCCTCCGGACAGGCGGGGGCTACACCTTC	CSVEPLRTGGGYTF
TRBV6-5	.	15	TRBJ2-7	TRBD1	TGTGCCAGCAGTTCCCTCCTGACAGGGCGTCAAGAGCAGTACTTC	CASSSLLTGRQEQYF
TRBV7-8	many	16	TRBJ2-2	.	TGTGCCAGCAGCCTCTTCTCGGGGGTTTCGACCGGGGAGCTGTTTTTT	CASSLFSGVSTGELFF
TRBV2	.	13	TRBJ2-7	.	TGTGCCAGCAGTGACAGGACCTCCTACGAGCAGTACTTC	CASSDRTSYEQYF
TRBV7-9	few	16	TRBJ2-5	TRBD2	TGTGCCAGCAGCTACCCCCGGGGGGGGTCACAAGAGACCCAGTACTTC	CASSYPRGGSQETQYF
TRBV7-7	few	13	TRBJ2-1	.	TGTGCTAGCAGCTTAGCGCCGGGGAATGAGCAGTTCTTC	CASSLAPGNEQFF
TRBV5-1	many	15	TRBJ2-6	.	TGCGCCAGCAGCTTGGGTGGCTCTGGGGCCAACGTCCTGACTTTC	CASSLGGSGANVLTF
TRBV29-1	.	14	TRBJ1-2	.	TGCAGCGTTGAAGAGGACAGCCCCCACTATGGCTACACCTTC	CSVEEDSPHYGYTF